Presented here are 11 T cell receptor beta chains from one specimen sequenced in a study of regulatory T cells in long-lasting Graves disease. Sample time point: newly diagnosed GD, antithyroid drugs for less than 3 months. TCR sequences were obtained from RNA taken from PBMCs. Construction of the TCR beta libraries employed iRepertoire HTBI primers in conjunction with Arm-PCR of CDR3 regions. A single record per CDR3 protein comes from TCRdb applying MiXCR to the multiplex PCR reads. The sample contains 240,000 or so distinct CDR3 sequences, 20% of which appear only once. The sample here was peripheral blood mononuclear cells (PBMCs), taken at new diagnosis, from a patient treated with antithyroid drugs. The receptors come from a female donor with Graves disease.

The V and J genes are TRBV11-2 and TRBJ2-1; 14 bases map to TRBD2. The CDR3 covers 18 residues. From germline, CDR1 is SGHAT and CDR2 FQNNGV. The V gene end was trimmed by 4 bases and the J gene end by 15 bases; junction bases not matched to a gene: 20. The CDR3 bases are TGTGCCAGCAGCTATTCCCGCCGACTAGCGGGAGGGCCCGGTGTTGGGTTCTTC. It encodes CASSYSRRLAGGPGVGFF.

For this clonotype: This sequence may be a read error, since a much larger clone differs from it by one base. The chain employs TRBV12-3 or TRBV12-4 and TRBJ2-3; 8 positions agree with TRBD2. This CDR3 is 15 amino acids long. The CDR3 protein is CASSLVAGRTDAQYF. CDR3 sequence (DNA): TGTGCCAGCAGTTTAGTAGCGGGGCGCACAGATGCGCAGTATTTT.

This clonotype was picked up many times. The chain is built from TRBV7-2 and TRBJ2-5; 7 bases align to TRBD1. J gave up 4 bases and V 5 bases, and 4 bases lay outside the gene matches. This CDR3 contains 13 residues. CDR1 SGHTA and CDR2 FQGNSA come from the germline V gene. The CDR3 DNA sequence: TGTGCCAGCAGCACCGACAGGGTAGAGACCCAGTACTTC. Encoded protein: CASSTDRVETQYF.

The sample holds many counts of this clonotype. The rearrangement links TRBV12-3 or TRBV12-4 to TRBJ1-1, with no clear D. The ends were cut back, 7 bases at V and 1 base at J, with 7 bases in the middle. The CDR3 consists of 12 residues. CDR3 residues: CASTFSNTEAFF. The CDR3 DNA reads TGTGCCAGCACTTTCTCGAACACTGAAGCTTTCTTT.

This clonotype was picked up many times. The chain carries TRBV7-2 and TRBJ2-3, with TRBD2 matching over 7 bases. V shed 7 bases and J 4 bases; nucleotides not matched to a gene: 11. CDR1 is SGHTA, CDR2 FQGNSA, per germline. The CDR3 is made up of 15 amino acids. The CDR3, as DNA: TGTGCCAGCACCCGCCGGGGGGAGTCATCAGATACGCAGTATTTT. This translates into CASTRRGESSDTQYF.

The V call is TRBV20-1, the J call TRBJ1-1; D ambiguous. The germline V gene has CDR1 DFQATT and CDR2 SNEGSKA (reference sequence). The germline V and J ends were trimmed by 5 bases and 0 bases, with 13 bases remaining between them. The CDR3 loop spans 14 amino acids. Here the CDR3 DNA reads TGCAGTGCTCGTAGACCAGGCATGAACACTGAAGCTTTCTTT. This gives the protein CSARRPGMNTEAFF.

This clonotype was recorded only once. The chain employs TRBV4-1 and TRBJ2-5, with 8 bases lining up with TRBD2. CDR3 length: 16 residues. CDR1 is MGHRA and CDR2 is YSYEKL in the germline V gene. Unmatched junction bases numbered 8, after V lost 0 bases and J lost 5 bases. For the CDR3, the DNA is TGCGCCAGCAGCCAAGATCCAGCGGGAGCCGGGGAGACCCAGTACTTC. It specifies CASSQDPAGAGETQYF.

This clonotype was recorded at least ten times. CDR3 nucleotide sequence: TGTGCCAGCAGCTTAGTGGGACAGGGCATGGAGCAGTTCTTC. It specifies CASSLVGQGMEQFF. The V gene is TRBV7-9, the J gene TRBJ2-1; 9 bases are a match to TRBD1. With 1 base clipped from V and 10 bases from J, the junction kept 5 bases outside the gene matches. This CDR3 contains 14 residues. Germline V gives CDR1 SEHNR, CDR2 FQNEAQ (reference sequence).

This clonotype has at least ten counts. CDR3 sequence (DNA): TGTGCCAGCAGCTTAGGAAGGGGGGGCAGGGGTGAGCAGTTCTTC. Translation: CASSLGRGGRGEQFF. The chain combines TRBV7-2 with TRBJ2-1; D may be TRBD2 (7 bases). V lost 1 base and J 9 bases, leaving 16 bases between the germline ends. There are 15 residues in the CDR3. Germline V gene sequence: CDR1 SGHTA, CDR2 FQGNSA.

This clonotype showed up just a few times. V usage is TRBV18 and J usage is TRBJ2-1, with 9 positions matching TRBD2. The germline CDR1 and CDR2 sequences are KGHSH and LQKENI. The CDR3 consists of 18 residues. The V and J ends lost 0 bases and 4 bases, in that order; junction bases with no gene match: 10. In DNA, the CDR3 is TGTGCCAGCTCACCACCTTTTAGACTAGCGGAGGGGTACAATGAGCAGTTCTTC. Its translation: CASSPPFRLAEGYNEQFF.

The chain employs TRBV15 and TRBJ1-5; no firm D call. The germline V gene has CDR1 LNHNV and CDR2 YYDKDF (reference sequence). This CDR3 spans 12 amino acids. The V end was cut by 3 bases, the J end by 4 bases, with 4 bases between. The CDR3 nucleotides read TGTGCCACCAGCAGGATGAATCAGCCCCAGCATTTT. It translates to CATSRMNQPQHF.